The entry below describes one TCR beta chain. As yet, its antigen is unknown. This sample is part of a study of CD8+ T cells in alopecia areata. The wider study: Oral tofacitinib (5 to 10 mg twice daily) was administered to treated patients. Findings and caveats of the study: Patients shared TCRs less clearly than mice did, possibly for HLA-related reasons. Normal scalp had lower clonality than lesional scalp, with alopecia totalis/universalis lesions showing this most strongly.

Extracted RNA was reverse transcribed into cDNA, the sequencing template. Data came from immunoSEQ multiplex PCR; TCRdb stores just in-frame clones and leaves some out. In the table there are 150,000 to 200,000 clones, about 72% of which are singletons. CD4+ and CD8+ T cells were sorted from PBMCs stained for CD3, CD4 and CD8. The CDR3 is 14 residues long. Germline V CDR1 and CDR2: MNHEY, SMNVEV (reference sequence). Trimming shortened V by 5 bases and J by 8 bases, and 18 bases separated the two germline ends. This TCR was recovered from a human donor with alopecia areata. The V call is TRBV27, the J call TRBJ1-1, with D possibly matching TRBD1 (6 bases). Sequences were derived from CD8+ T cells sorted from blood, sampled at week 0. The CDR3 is CASSPTSGGVEAFF. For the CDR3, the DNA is TGTGCCAGCAGTCCAACCTCTGGGGGCGTCGAAGCTTTCTTT.